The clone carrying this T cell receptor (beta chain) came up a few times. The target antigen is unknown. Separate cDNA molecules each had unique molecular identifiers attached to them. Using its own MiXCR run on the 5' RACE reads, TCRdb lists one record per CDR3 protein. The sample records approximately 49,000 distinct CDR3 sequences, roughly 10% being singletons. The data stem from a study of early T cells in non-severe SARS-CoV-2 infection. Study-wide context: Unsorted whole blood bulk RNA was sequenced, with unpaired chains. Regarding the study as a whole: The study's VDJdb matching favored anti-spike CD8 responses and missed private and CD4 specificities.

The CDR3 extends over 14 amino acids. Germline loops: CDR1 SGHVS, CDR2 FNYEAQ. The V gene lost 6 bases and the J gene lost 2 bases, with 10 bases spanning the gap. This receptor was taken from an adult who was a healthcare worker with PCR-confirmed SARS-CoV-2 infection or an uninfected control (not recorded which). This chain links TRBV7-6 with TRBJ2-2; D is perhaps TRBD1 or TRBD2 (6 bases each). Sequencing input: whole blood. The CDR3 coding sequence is TGTGCCAGCAGGGAGGGGGTAAACACCGGGGAGCTGTTTTTT. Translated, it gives CASREGVNTGELFF. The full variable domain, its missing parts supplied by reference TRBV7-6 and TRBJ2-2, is GAGVSQSPRYKVTKRGQDVALRCDPISGHVSLYWYRQALGQGPEFLTYFNYEAQQDKSGLPNDRFSAERPEGSISTLTIQRTEQRDSAMYRCASREGVNTGELFFGEGSRLTVL.